This is a list of T cell receptor beta chains from one sample in a study of shared clonotypes between healthy human individuals. The table came from immunoSEQ multiplex PCR; TCRdb's copy has only in-frame clones and leaves some out. The table records about 2.2 million clones, 93% of them present only once. What was sequenced was naive CD8+ T cells from PBMCs. The receptors here all came from a man between 18 and 35 years old in good health. Some clones in this sample may be carry-over from other donors' samples. Each CDR3 is given with its conserved first and last residue. D genes are given only for firm matches. The size of a clone is reported for some rows only, either as once, few or many, or as a class for expanded clones.

j_call	d_call	v_call	clone_size	cdr3_aa	cdr3_nt
TRBJ1-2	NA	TRBV9	NA	CASSGGGPYGYTF	TGTGCCAGCAGCGGTGGGGGCCCCTATGGCTACACCTTC
TRBJ2-7	TRBD2	TRBV19	NA	CASSMGLAGAYEQYF	TGTGCCAGTAGTATGGGGCTAGCGGGCGCCTACGAGCAGTACTTC
TRBJ2-1	NA	TRBV7-9	NA	CASRKLQGAEQFF	TGTGCCAGCAGAAAACTACAGGGAGCTGAGCAGTTCTTC
TRBJ1-5	TRBD1	TRBV7-6	NA	CASSFGTGLYSNQPQHF	TGTGCCAGCAGCTTCGGGACAGGGCTTTACAGCAATCAGCCCCAGCATTTT
TRBJ2-3	TRBD2	TRBV7-8	NA	CASSEGTSALLDTQYF	TGTGCCAGCAGCGAGGGGACTAGCGCCTTGCTAGATACGCAGTATTTT
TRBJ1-4	TRBD1	TRBV7-9	NA	CASSTISDRGDEKLFF	TGTGCCAGCAGCACGATCTCGGACAGGGGGGATGAAAAACTGTTTTTT
TRBJ2-1	TRBD2	TRBV5-4	NA	CASSLFSGRPPYNEQFF	TGTGCCAGCAGCTTGTTTAGCGGGAGGCCCCCCTACAATGAGCAGTTCTTC
TRBJ2-1	TRBD2	TRBV7-9	NA	CARDRAGGSHEQFF	TGTGCCAGGGACAGAGCGGGAGGGTCACATGAGCAGTTCTTC
TRBJ2-7	TRBD1	TRBV27	NA	CASSLLSGQGINEQYF	TGTGCCAGCAGTTTACTATCGGGACAGGGCATCAACGAGCAGTACTTC
TRBJ2-3	TRBD2	TRBV30	once	CAWSITISGRGTQYF	TGTGCCTGGAGTATAACCATTAGCGGGAGGGGTACGCAGTATTTT
TRBJ1-2	TRBD1	TRBV7-9	NA	CASSLATGYGYTF	TGTGCCAGCAGCTTAGCGACAGGGTATGGCTACACCTTC
TRBJ2-2	NA	TRBV9	NA	CASSVWRNTGELFF	TGTGCCAGCAGCGTCTGGAGGAACACCGGGGAGCTGTTTTTT
TRBJ2-7	TRBD2	TRBV5-1	NA	CASSFLGMTGGSYEQYF	TGCGCCAGCAGCTTTTTGGGTATGACGGGGGGCTCCTACGAGCAGTACTTC
TRBJ1-1	TRBD1	TRBV27	NA	CASSLGTGEAFF	TGTGCCAGCAGTTTAGGGACAGGAGAAGCTTTCTTT
TRBJ2-5	TRBD1	TRBV19	once	CASSIGWDRPKETQYF	TGTGCCAGTAGTATAGGGTGGGACAGGCCCAAAGAGACCCAGTACTTC
TRBJ2-7	NA	TRBV19	NA	CASSIFAGPYEQYF	TGTGCCAGTAGTATCTTCGCAGGGCCCTACGAGCAGTACTTC
TRBJ2-7	TRBD1	TRBV6-5	NA	CASSSGTGGLEQYF	TGTGCCAGCAGCTCCGGGACAGGGGGCCTCGAGCAGTACTTC
TRBJ2-7	TRBD1	TRBV29-1	NA	CSVRGLRTGPEQYF	TGCAGCGTGAGAGGGTTGAGGACAGGGCCCGAGCAGTACTTC
TRBJ2-1	NA	TRBV6-1	NA	CASSVPRGSYNEQFF	TGTGCCAGCAGTGTACCCCGGGGCTCCTACAATGAGCAGTTCTTC
TRBJ2-1	NA	TRBV27	NA	CASNVHGSRRNEQFF	TGTGCCAGCAACGTCCATGGGAGTCGGCGGAATGAGCAGTTCTTC
TRBJ2-1	TRBD2	TRBV7-6	NA	CASSLEAGEYNEQFF	TGTGCCAGCAGCTTAGAAGCGGGAGAGTACAATGAGCAGTTCTTC
TRBJ1-1	TRBD1	TRBV28	NA	CASSLFRGEAFF	TGTGCCAGCAGTTTATTCAGGGGGGAAGCTTTCTTT
TRBJ1-2	TRBD1	TRBV27	NA	CASLDRGGGDSIGYTF	TGTGCCAGCTTGGACAGGGGCGGGGGTGACTCAATCGGCTACACCTTC
TRBJ2-7	NA	TRBV10-2	NA	CASSESFSRDYEQYF	TGCGCCAGCAGTGAATCTTTCTCCCGGGACTACGAGCAGTACTTC
TRBJ1-2	NA	TRBV9	NA	CASSVGGDNYGYTF	TGTGCCAGCAGCGTAGGGGGGGACAACTATGGCTACACCTTC
TRBJ2-7	NA	TRBV5-1	NA	CASSLGPDSYEQYF	TGCGCCAGCAGCTTGGGCCCGGACAGCTACGAGCAGTACTTC
TRBJ1-1	NA	TRBV6-5	NA	CASSPDSRWNTEAFF	TGTGCCAGCAGTCCGGACTCAAGGTGGAACACTGAAGCTTTCTTT
TRBJ2-7	NA	TRBV27	once	CASSPTPGGYWIHEQYF	TGTGCCAGCAGTCCTACCCCGGGCGGGTATTGGATCCACGAGCAGTACTTC
TRBJ2-7	NA	TRBV9	once	CASSVDGGTTGYEQYF	TGTGCCAGCAGCGTAGACGGCGGGACCACGGGATACGAGCAGTACTTC
TRBJ1-3	NA	TRBV9	NA	CASSVGRVFSGNTIYF	TGTGCCAGCAGCGTGGGGCGCGTCTTCTCTGGAAACACCATATATTTT
TRBJ2-7	NA	TRBV11-2	NA	CASSPPVGDFSYEQYF	TGTGCCAGCAGCCCCCCGGTGGGGGACTTCTCCTACGAGCAGTACTTC
TRBJ2-2	NA	TRBV9	NA	CASSTSPRTSNTGELFF	TGTGCCAGCAGCACATCACCTAGGACGTCGAACACCGGGGAGCTGTTTTTT
TRBJ2-1	NA	TRBV27	NA	CASSILGESSYNEQFF	TGTGCCAGCAGTATTCTAGGCGAAAGCTCCTACAATGAGCAGTTCTTC
TRBJ1-1	NA	TRBV11-2	NA	CASSLAAVLNTEAFF	TGTGCCAGCAGCTTAGCGGCAGTCCTGAACACTGAAGCTTTCTTT
TRBJ1-1	NA	TRBV18	NA	CASSPAREVGNTEAFF	TGTGCCAGCTCACCCGCCAGAGAGGTCGGGAACACTGAAGCTTTCTTT
TRBJ1-6	NA	TRBV13	NA	CASSEWINNSPLHF	TGTGCCAGCAGCGAATGGATCAACAATTCACCCCTCCACTTT
TRBJ1-1	NA	TRBV11-3	once	CASSLVFEGEAFF	TGTGCCAGCAGCTTAGTCTTCGAGGGGGAAGCTTTCTTT
TRBJ1-1	NA	TRBV28	few	CASSLKTFNTEAFF	TGTGCCAGCAGTTTGAAGACGTTTAACACTGAAGCTTTCTTT
TRBJ2-7	NA	TRBV6-1	NA	CASSPGPIQYF	TGTGCCAGCAGTCCGGGACCTATTCAGTACTTC
TRBJ2-7	TRBD2	TRBV5-4	NA	CATTMGRDEQYF	TGTGCCACCACAATGGGGAGGGACGAGCAGTACTTC
TRBJ1-2	NA	TRBV29-1	NA	CSVEWADGAINYGYTF	TGCAGCGTTGAGTGGGCCGACGGAGCGATTAACTATGGCTACACCTTC
TRBJ2-1	NA	TRBV5-8	NA	CASSDIRGYNEQFF	TGTGCCAGCAGCGACATTCGTGGATACAATGAGCAGTTCTTC
TRBJ2-1	TRBD1	TRBV30	NA	CASPGTGKGYNEQFF	TGTGCCTCCCCCGGGACAGGGAAAGGATACAATGAGCAGTTCTTC
TRBJ2-4	TRBD1	TRBV7-2	NA	CASSPSGGVAKNIQYF	TGTGCCAGCAGCCCTTCAGGGGGAGTAGCCAAAAACATTCAGTACTTC
TRBJ2-2	TRBD2	TRBV19	NA	CASRYGLAGAKTGELFF	TGTGCCAGTAGATATGGACTAGCGGGAGCAAAGACCGGGGAGCTGTTTTTT
TRBJ1-5	NA	TRBV5-6	NA	CASSRTESNQPQHF	TGTGCCAGCAGCCGAACAGAGAGCAATCAGCCCCAGCATTTT
TRBJ1-1	TRBD1	TRBV9	NA	CASSERTGTENTEAFF	TGTGCCAGCAGCGAAAGGACAGGGACCGAGAACACTGAAGCTTTCTTT
TRBJ2-5	NA	TRBV11-2	NA	CASRPRRDGQETQYF	TGTGCCAGCAGACCCCGCAGGGACGGCCAAGAGACCCAGTACTTC
TRBJ2-1	NA	TRBV7-2	NA	CASSLLDGNEQFF	TGTGCCAGCAGCTTATTAGACGGGAATGAGCAGTTCTTC
TRBJ2-2	NA	TRBV9	NA	CASSPISEEELFF	TGTGCCAGCAGCCCGATTTCCGAGGAGGAGCTGTTTTTT
TRBJ2-7	TRBD2	TRBV27	NA	CASSLTSGRYEQYF	TGTGCCAGCAGTTTAACTAGCGGGAGATACGAGCAGTACTTC
TRBJ2-7	TRBD1	TRBV5-4	NA	CASSVILGQGADEQYF	TGTGCCAGCAGCGTCATCTTGGGGCAGGGGGCCGACGAGCAGTACTTC
TRBJ1-2	NA	TRBV6-1	NA	CASSEEMGAGNGYTF	TGTGCCAGCAGTGAAGAAATGGGAGCAGGTAATGGCTACACCTTC